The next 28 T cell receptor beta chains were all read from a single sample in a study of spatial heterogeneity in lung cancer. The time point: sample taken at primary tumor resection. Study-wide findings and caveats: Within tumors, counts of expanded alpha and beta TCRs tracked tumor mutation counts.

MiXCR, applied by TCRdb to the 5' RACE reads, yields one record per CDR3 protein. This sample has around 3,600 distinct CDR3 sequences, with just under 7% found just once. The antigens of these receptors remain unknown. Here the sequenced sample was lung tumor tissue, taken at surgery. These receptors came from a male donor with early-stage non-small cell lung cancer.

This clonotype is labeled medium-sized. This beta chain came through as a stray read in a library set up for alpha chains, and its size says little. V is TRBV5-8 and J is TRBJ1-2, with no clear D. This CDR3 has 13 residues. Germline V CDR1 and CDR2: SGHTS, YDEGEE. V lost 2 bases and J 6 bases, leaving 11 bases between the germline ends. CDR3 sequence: CASSFGHPDGYTF. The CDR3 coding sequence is TGTGCCAGCAGCTTCGGTCATCCTGATGGCTACACCTTC.

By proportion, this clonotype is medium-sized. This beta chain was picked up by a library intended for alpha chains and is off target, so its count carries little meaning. CDR3 sequence reads: CASSLAVGDYEQYF. The CDR3 DNA is TGTGCCAGCAGCTTGGCGGTGGGGGACTACGAGCAGTACTTC. The chain recombines TRBV5-5 with TRBJ2-7, with D perhaps given as TRBD1 or TRBD2 (5 bases each). This CDR3 comprises 14 residues. Germline-derived CDR1 and CDR2 are SGHKS and YYEKEE (reference sequence). V gave up 0 bases and J gave up 3 bases, with 10 bases separating them.

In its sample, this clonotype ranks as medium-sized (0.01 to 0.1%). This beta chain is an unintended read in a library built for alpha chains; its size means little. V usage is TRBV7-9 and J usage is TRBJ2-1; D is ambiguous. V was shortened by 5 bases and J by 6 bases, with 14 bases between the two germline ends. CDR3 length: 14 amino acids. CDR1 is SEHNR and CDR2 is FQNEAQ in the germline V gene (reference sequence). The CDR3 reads CASSARTETNEQFF. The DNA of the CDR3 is TGTGCCAGCAGCGCCCGGACGGAGACCAATGAGCAGTTCTTC.

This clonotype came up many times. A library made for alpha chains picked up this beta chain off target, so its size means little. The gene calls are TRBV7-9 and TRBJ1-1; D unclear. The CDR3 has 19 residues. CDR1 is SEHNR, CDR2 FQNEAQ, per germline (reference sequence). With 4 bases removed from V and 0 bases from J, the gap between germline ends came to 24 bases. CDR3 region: CASSCTGSCGRGLNTEAFF. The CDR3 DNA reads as TGTGCCAGCAGCTGCACGGGAAGTTGTGGAAGAGGGTTGAACACTGAAGCTTTCTTT.

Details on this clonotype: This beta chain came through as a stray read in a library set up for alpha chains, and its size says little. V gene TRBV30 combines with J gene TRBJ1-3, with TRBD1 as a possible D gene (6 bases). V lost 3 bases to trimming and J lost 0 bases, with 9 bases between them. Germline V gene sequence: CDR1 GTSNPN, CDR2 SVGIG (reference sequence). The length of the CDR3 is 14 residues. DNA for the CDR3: TGTGCCTGGAGGACAGGAGGCTCTGGAAACACCATATATTTT. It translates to CAWRTGGSGNTIYF.

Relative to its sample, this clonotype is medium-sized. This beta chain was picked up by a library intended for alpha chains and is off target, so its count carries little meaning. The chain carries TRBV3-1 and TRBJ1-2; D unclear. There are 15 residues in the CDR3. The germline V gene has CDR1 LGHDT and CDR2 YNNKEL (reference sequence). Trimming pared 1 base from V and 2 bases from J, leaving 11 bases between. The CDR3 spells CASSQGAPRNYGYTF. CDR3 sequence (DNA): TGTGCCAGCAGCCAAGGAGCCCCGAGGAACTATGGCTACACCTTC.

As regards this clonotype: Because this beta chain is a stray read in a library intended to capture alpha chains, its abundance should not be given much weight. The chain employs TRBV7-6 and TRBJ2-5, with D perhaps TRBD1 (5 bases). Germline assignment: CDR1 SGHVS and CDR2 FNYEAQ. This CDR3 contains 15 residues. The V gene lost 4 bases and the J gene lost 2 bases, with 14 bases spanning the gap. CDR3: CASSSPDSLQETQYF. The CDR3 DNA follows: TGTGCCAGCAGCTCTCCCGACAGCCTACAAGAGACCCAGTACTTC.

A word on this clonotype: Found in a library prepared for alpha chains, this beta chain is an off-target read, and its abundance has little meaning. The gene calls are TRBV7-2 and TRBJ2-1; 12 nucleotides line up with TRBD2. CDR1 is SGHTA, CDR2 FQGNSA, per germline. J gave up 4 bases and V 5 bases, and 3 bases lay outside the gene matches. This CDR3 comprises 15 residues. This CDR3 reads CASSPTSGGYNEQFF. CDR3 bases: TGTGCCAGCAGCCCAACTAGCGGGGGGTACAATGAGCAGTTCTTC. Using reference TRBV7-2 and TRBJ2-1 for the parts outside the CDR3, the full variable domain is GAGVSQSPSNKVTEKGKDVELRCDPISGHTALYWYRQSLGQGLEFLIYFQGNSAPDKSGLPSDRFSAERTGGSVSTLTIQRTQQEDSAVYLCASSPTSGGYNEQFFGPGTRLTVL.

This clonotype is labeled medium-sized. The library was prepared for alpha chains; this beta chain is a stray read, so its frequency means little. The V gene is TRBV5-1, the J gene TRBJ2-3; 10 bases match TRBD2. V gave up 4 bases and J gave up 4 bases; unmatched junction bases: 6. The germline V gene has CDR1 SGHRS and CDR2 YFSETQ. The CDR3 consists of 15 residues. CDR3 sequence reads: CASSTYSGGPDTQYF. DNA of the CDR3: TGCGCCAGCAGCACCTATAGCGGGGGGCCAGATACGCAGTATTTT. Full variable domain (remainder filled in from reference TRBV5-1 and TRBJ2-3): KAGVTQTPRYLIKTRGQQVTLSCSPISGHRSVSWYQQTPGQGLQFLFEYFSETQRNKGNFPGRFSGRQFSNSRSEMNVSTLELGDSALYLCASSTYSGGPDTQYFGPGTRLTVL.

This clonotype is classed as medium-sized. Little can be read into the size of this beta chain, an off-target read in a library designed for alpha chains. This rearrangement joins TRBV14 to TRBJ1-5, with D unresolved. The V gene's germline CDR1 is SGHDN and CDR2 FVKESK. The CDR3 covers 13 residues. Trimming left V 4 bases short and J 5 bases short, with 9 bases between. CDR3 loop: CASSLAPDQPQHF. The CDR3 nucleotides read TGTGCCAGCAGCCTAGCACCCGATCAGCCCCAGCATTTT.

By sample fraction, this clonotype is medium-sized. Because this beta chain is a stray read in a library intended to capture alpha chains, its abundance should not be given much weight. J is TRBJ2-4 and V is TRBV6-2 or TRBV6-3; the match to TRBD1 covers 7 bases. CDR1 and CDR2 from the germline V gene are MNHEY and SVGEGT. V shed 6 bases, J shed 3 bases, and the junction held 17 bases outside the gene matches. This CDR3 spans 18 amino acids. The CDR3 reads CASSPGTALHDGKNIQYF. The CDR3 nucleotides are TGTGCCAGCAGCCCAGGGACAGCCCTACACGATGGCAAAAACATTCAGTACTTC.

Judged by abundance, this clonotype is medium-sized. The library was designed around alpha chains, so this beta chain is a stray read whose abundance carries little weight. The CDR3 loop reads CASSPGSAGELFF. CDR3 sequence (DNA): TGTGCCAGCAGCCCGGGGTCTGCCGGGGAGCTGTTTTTT. The chain couples TRBV7-3 to TRBJ2-2, with D possibly being TRBD2 (5 bases). Trimming stripped 5 bases from V and 6 bases from J, with 10 bases between. Germline CDR1 is SGHTA and CDR2 is FQGTGA. This CDR3 has 13 residues.

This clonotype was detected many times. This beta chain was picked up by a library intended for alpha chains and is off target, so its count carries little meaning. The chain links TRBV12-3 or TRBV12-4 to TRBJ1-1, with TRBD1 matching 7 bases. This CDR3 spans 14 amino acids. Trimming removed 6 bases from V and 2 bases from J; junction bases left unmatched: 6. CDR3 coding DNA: TGTGCCAGCAGACCGGACAGGTTTAACACTGAAGCTTTCTTT. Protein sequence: CASRPDRFNTEAFF.

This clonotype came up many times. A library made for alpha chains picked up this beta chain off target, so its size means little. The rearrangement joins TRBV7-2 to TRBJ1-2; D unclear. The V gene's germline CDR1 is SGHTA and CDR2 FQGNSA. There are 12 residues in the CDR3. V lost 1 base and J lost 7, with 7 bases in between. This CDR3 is CASSLVESGYTF. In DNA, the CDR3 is TGTGCCAGCAGCTTAGTCGAGAGTGGCTACACCTTC.

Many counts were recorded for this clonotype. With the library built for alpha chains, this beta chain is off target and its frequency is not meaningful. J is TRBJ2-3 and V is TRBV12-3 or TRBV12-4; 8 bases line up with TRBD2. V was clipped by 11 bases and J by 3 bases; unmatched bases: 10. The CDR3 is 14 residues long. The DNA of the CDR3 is TGTGCCTCCCCCCCCGGACTAGCTACAGATACGCAGTATTTT. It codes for CASPPGLATDTQYF.

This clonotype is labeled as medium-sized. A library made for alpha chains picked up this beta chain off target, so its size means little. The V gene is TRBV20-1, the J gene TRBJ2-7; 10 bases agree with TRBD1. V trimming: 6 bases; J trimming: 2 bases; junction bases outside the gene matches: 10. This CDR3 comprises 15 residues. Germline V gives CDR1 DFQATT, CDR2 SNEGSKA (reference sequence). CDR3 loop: CSAQNRDRGTYEQYF. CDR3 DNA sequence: TGCAGTGCCCAAAACCGGGACAGGGGTACCTACGAGCAGTACTTC.

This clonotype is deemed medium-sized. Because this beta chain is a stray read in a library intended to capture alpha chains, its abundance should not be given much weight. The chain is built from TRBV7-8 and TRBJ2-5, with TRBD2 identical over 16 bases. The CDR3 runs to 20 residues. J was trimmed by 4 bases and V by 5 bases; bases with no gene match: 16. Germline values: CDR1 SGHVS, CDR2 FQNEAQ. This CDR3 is CASSPVVPGLAGGPGETQYF. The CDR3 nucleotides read TGTGCCAGCAGCCCCGTCGTCCCGGGACTAGCGGGAGGGCCGGGAGAGACCCAGTACTTC.

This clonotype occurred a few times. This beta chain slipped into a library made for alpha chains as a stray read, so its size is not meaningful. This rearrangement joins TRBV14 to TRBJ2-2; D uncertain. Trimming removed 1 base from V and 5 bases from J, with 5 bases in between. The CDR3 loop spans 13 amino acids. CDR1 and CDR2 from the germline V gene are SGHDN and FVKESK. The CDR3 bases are TGTGCCAGCAGCCAAGTTAGAACCGGGGAGCTGTTTTTT. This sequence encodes CASSQVRTGELFF.

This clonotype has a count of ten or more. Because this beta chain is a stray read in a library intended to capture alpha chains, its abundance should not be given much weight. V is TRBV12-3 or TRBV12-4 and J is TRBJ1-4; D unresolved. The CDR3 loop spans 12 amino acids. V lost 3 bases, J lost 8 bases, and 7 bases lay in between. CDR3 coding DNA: TGTGCCAGCAGTTTGACGTGGGAAAAACTGTTTTTT. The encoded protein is CASSLTWEKLFF.

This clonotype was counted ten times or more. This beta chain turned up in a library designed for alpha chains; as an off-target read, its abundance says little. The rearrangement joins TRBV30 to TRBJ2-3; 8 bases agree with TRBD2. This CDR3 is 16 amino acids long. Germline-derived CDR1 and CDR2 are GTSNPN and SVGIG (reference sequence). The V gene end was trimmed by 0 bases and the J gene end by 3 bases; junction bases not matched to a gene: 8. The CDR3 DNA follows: TGTGCCTGGAGTGTAGGTAGCGGGGTAGGAACAGATACGCAGTATTTT. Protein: CAWSVGSGVGTDTQYF. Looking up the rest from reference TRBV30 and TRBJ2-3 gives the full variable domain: SQTIHQWPATLVQPVGSPLSLECTVEGTSNPNLYWYRQAAGRGLQLLFYSVGIGQISSEVPQNLSASRPQDRQFILSSKKLLLSDSGFYLCAWSVGSGVGTDTQYFGPGTRLTVL.

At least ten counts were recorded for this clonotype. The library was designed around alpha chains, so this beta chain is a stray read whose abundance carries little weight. The CDR3 protein is CSACIAGTTDTQYF. The CDR3 DNA sequence: TGCAGTGCCTGTATAGCGGGGACCACAGATACGCAGTATTTT. V and J are TRBV20-1 and TRBJ2-3, with 8 nucleotides matching TRBD2. The CDR3 length is 14 residues. The junction had 7 bases not matched to a gene; V was cut back by 6 bases and J by 2 bases. Germline V lookup: CDR1 DFQATT, CDR2 SNEGSKA (reference sequence).

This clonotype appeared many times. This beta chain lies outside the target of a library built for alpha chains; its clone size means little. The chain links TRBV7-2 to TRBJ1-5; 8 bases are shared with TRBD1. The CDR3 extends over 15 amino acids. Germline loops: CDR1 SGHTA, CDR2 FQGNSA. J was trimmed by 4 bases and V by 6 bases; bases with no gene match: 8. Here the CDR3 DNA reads TGTGCCAGCAGGCAGACAGGGGTCGATAATCAGCCCCAGCATTTT. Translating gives CASRQTGVDNQPQHF.

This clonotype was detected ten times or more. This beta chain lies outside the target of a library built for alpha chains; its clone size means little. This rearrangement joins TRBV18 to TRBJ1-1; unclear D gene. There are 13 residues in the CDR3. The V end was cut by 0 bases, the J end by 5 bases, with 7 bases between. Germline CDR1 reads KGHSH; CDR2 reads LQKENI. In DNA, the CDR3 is TGTGCCAGCTCACCACCACTTTTGACTGAAGCTTTCTTT. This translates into CASSPPLLTEAFF.

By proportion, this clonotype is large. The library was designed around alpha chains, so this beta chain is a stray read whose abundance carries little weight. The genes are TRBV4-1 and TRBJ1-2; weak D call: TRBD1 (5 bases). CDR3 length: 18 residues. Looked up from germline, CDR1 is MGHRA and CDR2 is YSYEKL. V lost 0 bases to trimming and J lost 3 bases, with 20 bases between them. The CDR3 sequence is CASSQDGTLAPWHYGYTF. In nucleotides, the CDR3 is TGCGCCAGCAGCCAAGATGGGACGCTTGCACCCTGGCACTATGGCTACACCTTC.

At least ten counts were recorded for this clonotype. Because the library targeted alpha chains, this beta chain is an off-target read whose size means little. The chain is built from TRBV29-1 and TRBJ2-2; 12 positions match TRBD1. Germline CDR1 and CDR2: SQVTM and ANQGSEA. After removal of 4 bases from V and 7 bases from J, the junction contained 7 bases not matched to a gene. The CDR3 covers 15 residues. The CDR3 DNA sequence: TGCAGCGTTGTGGGACAGGGGGCGCTGAGCGGGGAGCTGTTTTTT. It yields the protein CSVVGQGALSGELFF.

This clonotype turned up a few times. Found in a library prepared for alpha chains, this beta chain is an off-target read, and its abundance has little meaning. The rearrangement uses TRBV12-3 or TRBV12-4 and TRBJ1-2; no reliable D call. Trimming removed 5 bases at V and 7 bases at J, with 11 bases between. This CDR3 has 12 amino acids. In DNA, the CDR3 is TGTGCCAGCAGTATAAGTGGATTTGGCTACACCTTC. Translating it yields CASSISGFGYTF.

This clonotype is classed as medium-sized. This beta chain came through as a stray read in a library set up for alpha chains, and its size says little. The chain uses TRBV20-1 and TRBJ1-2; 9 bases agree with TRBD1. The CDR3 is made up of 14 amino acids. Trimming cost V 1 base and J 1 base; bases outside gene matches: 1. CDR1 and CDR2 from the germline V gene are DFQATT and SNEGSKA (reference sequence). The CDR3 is CSARGGQGNYGYTF. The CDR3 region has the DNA TGCAGTGCTAGAGGGGGACAGGGTAACTATGGCTACACCTTC.

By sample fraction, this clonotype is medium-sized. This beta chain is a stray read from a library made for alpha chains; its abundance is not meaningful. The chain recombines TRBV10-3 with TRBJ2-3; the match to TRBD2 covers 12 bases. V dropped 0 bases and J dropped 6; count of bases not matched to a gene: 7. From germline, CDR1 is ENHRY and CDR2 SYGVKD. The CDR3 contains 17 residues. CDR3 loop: CAISESTTSGRGDTQYF. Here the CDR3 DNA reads TGTGCCATCAGTGAGTCTACGACTAGCGGGAGAGGGGATACGCAGTATTTT.